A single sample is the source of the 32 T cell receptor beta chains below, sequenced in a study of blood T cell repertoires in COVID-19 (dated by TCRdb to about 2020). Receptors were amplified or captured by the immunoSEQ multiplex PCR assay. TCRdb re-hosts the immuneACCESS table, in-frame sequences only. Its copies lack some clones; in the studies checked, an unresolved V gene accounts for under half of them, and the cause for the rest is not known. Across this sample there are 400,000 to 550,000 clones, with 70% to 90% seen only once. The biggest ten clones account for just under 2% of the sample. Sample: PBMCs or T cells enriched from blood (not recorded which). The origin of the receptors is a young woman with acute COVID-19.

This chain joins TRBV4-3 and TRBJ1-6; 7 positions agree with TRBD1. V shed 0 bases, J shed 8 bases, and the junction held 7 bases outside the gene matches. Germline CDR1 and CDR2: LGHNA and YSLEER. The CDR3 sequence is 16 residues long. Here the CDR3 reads CASSQDLDRRYSPLHF. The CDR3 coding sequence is TGCGCCAGCAGCCAAGATTTGGACAGGCGGTATTCACCCCTCCACTTT.

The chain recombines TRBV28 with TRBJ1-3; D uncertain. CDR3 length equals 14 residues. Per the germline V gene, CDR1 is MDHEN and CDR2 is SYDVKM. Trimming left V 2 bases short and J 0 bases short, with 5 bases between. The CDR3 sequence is CASSLPGSGNTIYF. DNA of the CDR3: TGTGCCAGCAGTTTACCAGGCTCTGGAAACACCATATATTTT.

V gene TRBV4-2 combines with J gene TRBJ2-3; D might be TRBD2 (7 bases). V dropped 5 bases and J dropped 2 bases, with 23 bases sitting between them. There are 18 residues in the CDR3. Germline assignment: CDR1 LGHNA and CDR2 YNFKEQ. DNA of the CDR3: TGTGCCAGCAGCGGGGGGGCACTAGCGTCGTTCACCACAGATACGCAGTATTTT. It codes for CASSGGALASFTTDTQYF.

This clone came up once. For the CDR3, the DNA is TGTGCCAGCAGCTTAACAGCGGACAATGAGCAGTTCTTC. Residues: CASSLTADNEQFF. The V gene is TRBV7-3, the J gene TRBJ2-1; possible D gene TRBD2, 5 bases. Germline V CDR1 and CDR2: SGHTA, FQGTGA. The V end lost 0 bases, the J end lost 5 bases, and 5 bases lay between the germline ends. The CDR3 contains 13 residues.

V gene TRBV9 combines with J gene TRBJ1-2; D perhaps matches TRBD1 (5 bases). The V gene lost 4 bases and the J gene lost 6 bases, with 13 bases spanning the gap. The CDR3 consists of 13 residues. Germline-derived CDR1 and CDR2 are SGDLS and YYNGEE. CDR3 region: CASSPGTFDGYTF. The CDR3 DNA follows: TGTGCCAGCAGCCCGGGGACTTTTGATGGCTACACCTTC.

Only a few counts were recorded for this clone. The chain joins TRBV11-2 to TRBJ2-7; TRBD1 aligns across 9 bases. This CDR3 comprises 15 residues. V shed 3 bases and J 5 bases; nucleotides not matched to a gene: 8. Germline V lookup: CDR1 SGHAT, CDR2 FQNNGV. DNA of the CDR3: TGTGCCAGCAGCTTGACAGGGGGATTGGGTGACGAGCAGTACTTC. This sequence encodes CASSLTGGLGDEQYF.

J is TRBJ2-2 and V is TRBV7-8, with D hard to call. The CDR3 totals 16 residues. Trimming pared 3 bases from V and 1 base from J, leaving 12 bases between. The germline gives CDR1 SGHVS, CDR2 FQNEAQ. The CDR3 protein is CASSFGRVLNTGELFF. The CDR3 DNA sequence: TGTGCCAGCAGCTTTGGCCGGGTACTGAACACCGGGGAGCTGTTTTTT.

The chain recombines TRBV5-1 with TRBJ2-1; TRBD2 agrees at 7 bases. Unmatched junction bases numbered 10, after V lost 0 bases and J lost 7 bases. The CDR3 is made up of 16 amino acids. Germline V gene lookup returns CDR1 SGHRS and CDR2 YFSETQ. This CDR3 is CASSLDGSGLWNEQFF. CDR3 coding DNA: TGCGCCAGCAGCTTGGATGGTAGCGGGCTTTGGAATGAGCAGTTCTTC.

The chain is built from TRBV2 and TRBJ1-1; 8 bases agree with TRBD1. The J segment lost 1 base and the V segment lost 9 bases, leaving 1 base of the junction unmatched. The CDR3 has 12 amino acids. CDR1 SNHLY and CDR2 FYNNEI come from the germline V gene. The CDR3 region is CARTGENTEAFF. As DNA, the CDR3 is TGTGCCAGGACAGGGGAGAACACTGAAGCTTTCTTT.

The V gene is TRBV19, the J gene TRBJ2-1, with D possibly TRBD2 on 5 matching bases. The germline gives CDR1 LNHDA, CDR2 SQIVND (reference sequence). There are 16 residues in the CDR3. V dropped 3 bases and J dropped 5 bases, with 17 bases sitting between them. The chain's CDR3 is CASSIGIGYRDNEQFF. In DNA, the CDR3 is TGTGCCAGTAGTATCGGGATCGGGTATAGGGACAATGAGCAGTTCTTC.

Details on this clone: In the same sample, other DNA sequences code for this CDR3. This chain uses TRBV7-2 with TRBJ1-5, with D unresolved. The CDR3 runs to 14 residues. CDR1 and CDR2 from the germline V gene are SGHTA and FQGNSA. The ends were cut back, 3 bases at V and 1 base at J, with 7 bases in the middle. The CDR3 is CASSLVESNQPQHF. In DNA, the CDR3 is TGTGCCAGCAGCTTGGTGGAGAGCAATCAGCCCCAGCATTTT.

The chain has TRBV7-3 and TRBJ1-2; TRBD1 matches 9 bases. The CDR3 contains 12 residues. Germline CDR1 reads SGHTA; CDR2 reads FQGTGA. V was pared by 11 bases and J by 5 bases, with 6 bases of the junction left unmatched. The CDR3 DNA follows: TGTGCCCGGGAGGGGACAGGGTATGGCTACACCTTC. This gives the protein CAREGTGYGYTF.

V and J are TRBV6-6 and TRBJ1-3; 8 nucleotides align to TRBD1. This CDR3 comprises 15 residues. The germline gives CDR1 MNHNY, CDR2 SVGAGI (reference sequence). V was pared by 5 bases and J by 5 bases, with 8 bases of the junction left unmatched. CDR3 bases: TGTGCCAGCAGTCCCCTCGACAGGGGTAGAAACACCATATATTTT. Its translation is CASSPLDRGRNTIYF.

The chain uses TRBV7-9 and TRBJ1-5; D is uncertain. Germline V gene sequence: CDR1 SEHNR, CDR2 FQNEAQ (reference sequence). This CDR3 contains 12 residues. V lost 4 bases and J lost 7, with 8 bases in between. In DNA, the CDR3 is TGTGCCAGCAGCTCAGAAATGCAGCCCCAGCATTTT. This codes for CASSSEMQPQHF.

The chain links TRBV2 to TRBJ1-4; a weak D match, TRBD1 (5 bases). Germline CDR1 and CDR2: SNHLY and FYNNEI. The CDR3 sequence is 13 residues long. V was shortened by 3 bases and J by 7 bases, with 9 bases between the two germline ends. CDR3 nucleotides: TGTGCCAGCAGTGAGGGGGGTGGTGAAAAACTGTTTTTT. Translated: CASSEGGGEKLFF.

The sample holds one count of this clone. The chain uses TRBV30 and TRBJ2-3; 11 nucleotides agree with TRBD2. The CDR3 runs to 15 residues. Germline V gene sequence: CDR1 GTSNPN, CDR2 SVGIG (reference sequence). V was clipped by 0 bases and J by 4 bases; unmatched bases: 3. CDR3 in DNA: TGTGCCTGGAGTGTACTAGCGGGAGCCCCAGATACGCAGTATTTT. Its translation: CAWSVLAGAPDTQYF.

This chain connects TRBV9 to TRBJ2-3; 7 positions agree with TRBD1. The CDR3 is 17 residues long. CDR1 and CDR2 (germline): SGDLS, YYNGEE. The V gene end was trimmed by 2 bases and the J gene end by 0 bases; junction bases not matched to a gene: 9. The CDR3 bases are TGTGCCAGCAGCGTGAGGTCCGGGACAGCCAGCACAGATACGCAGTATTTT. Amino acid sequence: CASSVRSGTASTDTQYF.

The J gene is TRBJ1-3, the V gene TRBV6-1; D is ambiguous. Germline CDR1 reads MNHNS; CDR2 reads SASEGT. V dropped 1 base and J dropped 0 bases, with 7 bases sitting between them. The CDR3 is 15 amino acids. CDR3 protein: CASSEVPFSGNTIYF. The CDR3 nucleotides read TGTGCCAGCAGTGAAGTTCCGTTCTCTGGAAACACCATATATTTT.

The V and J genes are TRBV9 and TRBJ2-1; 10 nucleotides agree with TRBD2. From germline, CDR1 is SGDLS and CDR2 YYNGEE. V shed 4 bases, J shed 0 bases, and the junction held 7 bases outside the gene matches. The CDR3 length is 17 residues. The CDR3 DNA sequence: TGTGCCAGCAGCCTTCGGACTAGCGGAAGCTCCTACAATGAGCAGTTCTTC. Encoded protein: CASSLRTSGSSYNEQFF.

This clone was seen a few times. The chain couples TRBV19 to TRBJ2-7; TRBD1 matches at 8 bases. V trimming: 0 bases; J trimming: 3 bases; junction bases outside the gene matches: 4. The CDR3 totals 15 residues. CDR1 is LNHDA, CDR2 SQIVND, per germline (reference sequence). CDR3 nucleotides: TGTGCCAGTAGTATAGAACAGGGGGATATCTACGAGCAGTACTTC. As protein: CASSIEQGDIYEQYF.

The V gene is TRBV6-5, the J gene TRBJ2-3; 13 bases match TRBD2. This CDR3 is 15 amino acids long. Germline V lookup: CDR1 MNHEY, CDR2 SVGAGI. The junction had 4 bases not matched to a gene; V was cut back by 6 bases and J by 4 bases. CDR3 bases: TGTGCCAGCAGGTTACTAGCGGGGGGGCCAGATACGCAGTATTTT. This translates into CASRLLAGGPDTQYF.

The CDR3 nucleotides read TGTGCCAGCAGTATCGGGACAGGGGCCTACAATGAGCAGTTCTTC. Translated, it gives CASSIGTGAYNEQFF. The J gene is TRBJ2-1, the V gene TRBV7-9, with 10 positions matching TRBD1. Germline V gene lookup returns CDR1 SEHNR and CDR2 FQNEAQ (reference sequence). CDR3 length: 15 amino acids. V was clipped by 6 bases and J by 2 bases; unmatched bases: 4.

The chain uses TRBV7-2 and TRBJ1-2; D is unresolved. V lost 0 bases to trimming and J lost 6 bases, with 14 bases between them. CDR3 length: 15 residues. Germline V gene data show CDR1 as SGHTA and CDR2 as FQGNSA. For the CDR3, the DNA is TGTGCCAGCAGCTTAGCGCTGTTAGCAGCCGATGGCTACACCTTC. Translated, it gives CASSLALLAADGYTF.

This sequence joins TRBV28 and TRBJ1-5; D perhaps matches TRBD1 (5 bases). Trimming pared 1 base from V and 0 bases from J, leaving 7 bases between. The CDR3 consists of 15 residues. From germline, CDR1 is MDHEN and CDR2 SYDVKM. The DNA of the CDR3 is TGTGCCAGCAGTTTATCCGGGGGTAGCAATCAGCCCCAGCATTTT. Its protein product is CASSLSGGSNQPQHF. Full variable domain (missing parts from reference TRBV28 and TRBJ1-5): DVKVTQSSRYLVKRTGEKVFLECVQDMDHENMFWYRQDPGLGLRLIYFSYDVKMKEKGDIPEGYSVSREKKERFSLILESASTNQTSMYLCASSLSGGSNQPQHFGDGTRLSIL.

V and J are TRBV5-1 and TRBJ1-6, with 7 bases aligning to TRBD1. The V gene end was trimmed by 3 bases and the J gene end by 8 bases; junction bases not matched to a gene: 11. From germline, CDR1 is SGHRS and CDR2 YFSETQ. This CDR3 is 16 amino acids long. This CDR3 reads CASSSRTGAKDSPLHF. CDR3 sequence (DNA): TGCGCCAGCAGCTCGCGAACAGGGGCAAAGGATTCACCCCTCCACTTT.

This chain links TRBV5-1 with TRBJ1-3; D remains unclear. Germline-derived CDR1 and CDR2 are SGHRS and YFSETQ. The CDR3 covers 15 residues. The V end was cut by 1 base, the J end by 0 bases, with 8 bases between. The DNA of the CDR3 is TGCGCCAGCAGCTTGTCGCTATCCTCTGGAAACACCATATATTTT. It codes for CASSLSLSSGNTIYF.

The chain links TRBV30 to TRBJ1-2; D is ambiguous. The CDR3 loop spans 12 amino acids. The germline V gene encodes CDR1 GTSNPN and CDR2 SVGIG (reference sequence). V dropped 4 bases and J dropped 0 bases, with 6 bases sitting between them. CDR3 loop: CAWNAANYGYTF. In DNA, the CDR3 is TGTGCCTGGAATGCGGCTAACTATGGCTACACCTTC.

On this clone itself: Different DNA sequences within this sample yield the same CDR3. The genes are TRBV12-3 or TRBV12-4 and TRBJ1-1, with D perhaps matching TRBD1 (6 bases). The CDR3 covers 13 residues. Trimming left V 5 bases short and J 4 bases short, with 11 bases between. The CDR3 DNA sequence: TGTGCCAGCAGTCTGAGGGGGTTCACTGAAGCTTTCTTT. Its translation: CASSLRGFTEAFF.

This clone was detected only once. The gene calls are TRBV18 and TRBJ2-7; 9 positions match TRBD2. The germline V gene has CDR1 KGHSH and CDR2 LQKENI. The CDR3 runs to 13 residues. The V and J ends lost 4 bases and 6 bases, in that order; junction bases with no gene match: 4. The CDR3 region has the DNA TGTGCCAGCTCACGGAGCGGGGGGCCCGAGCAGTACTTC. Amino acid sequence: CASSRSGGPEQYF.

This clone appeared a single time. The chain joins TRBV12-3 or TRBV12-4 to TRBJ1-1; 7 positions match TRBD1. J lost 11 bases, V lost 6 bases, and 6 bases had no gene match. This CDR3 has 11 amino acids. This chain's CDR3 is CASSHRQGAFF. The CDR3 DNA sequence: TGTGCCAGCAGCCACCGACAGGGCGCTTTCTTT.

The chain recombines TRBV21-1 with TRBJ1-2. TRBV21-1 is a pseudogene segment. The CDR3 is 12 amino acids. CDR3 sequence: CASSKARGGYTF. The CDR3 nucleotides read TGTGCCAGCAGCAAAGCGCGGGGCGGCTACACCTTC.

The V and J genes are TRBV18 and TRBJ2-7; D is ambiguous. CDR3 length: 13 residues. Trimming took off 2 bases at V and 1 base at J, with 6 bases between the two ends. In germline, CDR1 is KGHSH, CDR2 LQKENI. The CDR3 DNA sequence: TGTGCCAGCTCACCAAAGCAATCCTACGAGCAGTACTTC. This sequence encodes CASSPKQSYEQYF.